Listed below are T cell receptor beta chains from one sample, sequenced in a study of human T cells and chemical hapten exposure. TCRdb re-called the RACE reads through MiXCR, storing one row per CDR3 protein. The table shows approximately 79,000 distinct CDR3 sequences, with 7.5% to 9.5% occurring only once. Sequences were derived from whole blood, sampled in connection with sensitization to the hapten diphenylcyclopropenone (DPC). The receptors come from a man between 40 and 49 years old with alopecia areata. Some clones in this sample may be carry-over from other donors' samples. CDR3s include the opening cysteine and the closing phenylalanine or tryptophan. A D gene is named only where the DNA matches it firmly. Only part of the rows carry a size: once, few, many, or a class if the clone is expanded.

V,J,D,size,CDR3,DNA
TRBV4-3,TRBJ1-1,-,many,CASSQDFLKGTEAFF,TGCGCCAGCAGCCAAGATTTTTTAAAGGGGACTGAAGCTTTCTTT
TRBV12-3/TRBV12-4,TRBJ1-1,-,many,CASSSPGAAKF,TGTGCCAGCAGTTCTCCAGGGGCTGCCAAGTTT
TRBV6-5,TRBJ2-3,-,many,CASTNLGAVSTDTQYF,TGTGCCAGCACTAACTTAGGAGCAGTCAGCACAGATACGCAGTATTTT
TRBV20-1,TRBJ2-5,TRBD1,-,CSARVPGGYQETQYF,TGCAGTGCTAGAGTGCCAGGGGGATACCAAGAGACCCAGTACTTC
TRBV11-2,TRBJ1-1,-,many,CASSLGTANTEAFF,TGTGCCAGCAGCTTAGGGACAGCGAACACTGAAGCTTTCTTT
TRBV5-1,TRBJ2-4,TRBD1,few,CASSSQKGTGGFNIQYF,TGCGCCAGCAGCTCCCAAAAAGGGACAGGGGGCTTCAACATTCAGTACTTC
TRBV4-3,TRBJ2-2,TRBD1,few,CASSSGPRTGGSGELFF,TGCGCCAGCAGCTCGGGACCCCGGACAGGGGGCTCCGGGGAGCTGTTTTTT
TRBV11-2,TRBJ2-1,TRBD2,few,CASSPRPSGGNEQFF,TGTGCCAGCAGCCCTAGGCCTAGCGGGGGAAATGAGCAGTTCTTC
TRBV6-2/TRBV6-3,TRBJ2-3,-,-,CASRDTTDTQYF,TGTGCCAGCCGGGACACAACAGATACGCAGTATTTT
TRBV30,TRBJ2-1,-,-,CAWSVRGSSSYNEQFF,TGTGCCTGGAGTGTAAGAGGGAGCAGCTCCTACAATGAGCAGTTCTTC
TRBV6-5,TRBJ2-2,-,few,CASKQAGAGTGELFF,TGTGCCAGCAAGCAGGCCGGGGCTGGCACCGGGGAGCTGTTTTTT
TRBV27,TRBJ1-5,-,-,CVSSVGNNQPQHF,TGTGTCAGCAGTGTGGGGAACAATCAGCCCCAGCATTTT
TRBV7-2,TRBJ1-1,TRBD1,many,CASSWWDRGKTEAFF,TGTGCCAGCAGCTGGTGGGACAGGGGGAAGACTGAAGCTTTCTTT
TRBV9,TRBJ2-4,-,-,CASSPGATLAKNIQYF,TGTGCCAGCAGCCCCGGGGCTACCCTAGCCAAAAACATTCAGTACTTC
TRBV19,TRBJ2-1,-,few,CASRENRGAFNNEQFF,TGTGCCAGTAGGGAAAACCGGGGAGCCTTTAACAATGAGCAGTTCTTC
TRBV10-3,TRBJ2-1,TRBD2,few,CAISKTSGSQDEQFF,TGTGCCATCAGTAAAACTAGCGGGAGTCAGGATGAGCAGTTCTTC
TRBV12-3/TRBV12-4,TRBJ1-2,-,many,CASSFQDYYGYTF,TGTGCCAGCAGTTTCCAGGATTACTATGGCTACACCTTC
TRBV30,TRBJ2-5,TRBD2,-,CAWRSGGGETQYF,TGTGCCTGGAGATCGGGGGGAGGAGAGACCCAGTACTTC
TRBV7-2,TRBJ2-3,TRBD2,many,CASSRTGLALSTDTQYF,TGTGCCAGCAGCCGAACTGGACTAGCGCTAAGCACAGATACGCAGTATTTT
TRBV6-2/TRBV6-3,TRBJ1-1,TRBD1,few,CASDRGRFSGVTEAFF,TGTGCCAGCGATAGGGGGCGGTTTTCGGGGGTCACTGAAGCTTTCTTT
TRBV7-2,TRBJ2-3,TRBD2,-,CASSWTSGTPDTQYF,TGTGCCAGCAGCTGGACTAGCGGGACACCCGATACGCAGTATTTT
TRBV5-5,TRBJ2-1,-,few,CASSPGWEQFF,TGTGCCAGCAGCCCAGGATGGGAGCAGTTCTTC
TRBV12-3/TRBV12-4,TRBJ1-2,TRBD1,-,CASSFDRADYGYTF,TGTGCCAGCAGTTTCGACAGGGCAGACTATGGCTACACCTTC
TRBV12-3/TRBV12-4,TRBJ2-1,TRBD1,few,CASSPDRANEQFF,TGTGCCAGCAGTCCCGACAGGGCCAATGAGCAGTTCTTC
TRBV11-2,TRBJ1-2,TRBD1,few,CASSLDGQGKYGYTF,TGTGCCAGCAGCTTAGATGGACAGGGAAAATATGGCTACACCTTC
TRBV20-1,TRBJ2-1,-,many,CSAREGGARRYNEQFF,TGCAGTGCTAGAGAAGGAGGGGCTAGAAGGTACAATGAGCAGTTCTTC
TRBV13,TRBJ2-1,TRBD2,few,CASSFRLAGGVNEQFF,TGTGCCAGCAGCTTCAGACTAGCGGGAGGGGTCAATGAGCAGTTCTTC
TRBV27,TRBJ1-6,-,few,CASKIEESDNSPLHF,TGTGCCAGCAAGATTGAGGAATCCGATAATTCACCCCTCCACTTT
TRBV11-2,TRBJ1-1,-,few,CASSLKNTEAFF,TGTGCCAGCAGCTTAAAGAACACTGAAGCTTTCTTT
TRBV28,TRBJ2-7,-,few,CASSERGAFSYEQYF,TGTGCCAGCAGCGAAAGGGGGGCCTTCTCCTACGAGCAGTACTTC
TRBV9,TRBJ1-5,-,-,CASSVEPGANQPQHF,TGTGCCAGCAGCGTAGAGCCAGGGGCCAATCAGCCCCAGCATTTT
TRBV6-5,TRBJ1-1,-,many,CASSYSTGRNTEAFF,TGTGCCAGCAGTTACTCAACAGGGAGGAACACTGAAGCTTTCTTT
TRBV7-2,TRBJ2-3,TRBD2,many,CASSPMRGFTDTQYF,TGTGCCAGCAGCCCGATGCGGGGGTTCACAGATACGCAGTATTTT
TRBV7-2,TRBJ2-4,-,few,CASSFIPFSVAKNIQYF,TGTGCCAGCAGCTTCATACCATTTAGTGTAGCCAAAAACATTCAGTACTTC
TRBV9,TRBJ2-1,TRBD2,many,CASSPLPSAGDGSGSNEQFF,TGTGCCAGCAGCCCCCTCCCCTCAGCGGGAGATGGATCTGGGAGCAATGAGCAGTTCTTC
TRBV7-2,TRBJ2-3,TRBD2,-,CASSDRLAGGTDTQYF,TGTGCCAGCAGCGATAGACTAGCGGGAGGCACAGATACGCAGTATTTT
TRBV7-8,TRBJ2-4,TRBD2,once,CASDPGLAEKNIQYF,TGTGCCAGCGACCCTGGACTAGCGGAAAAAAACATTCAGTACTTC
TRBV25-1,TRBJ1-2,-,-,CASSGGPQLYGYTF,TGTGCCAGCAGTGGTGGTCCCCAGCTCTATGGCTACACCTTC
TRBV4-2,TRBJ2-7,-,-,CASSATGTRAYEQYF,TGTGCCAGCAGCGCCACCGGGACACGGGCTTACGAGCAGTACTTC
TRBV29-1,TRBJ2-5,-,many,CSVDGEAGQETQYF,TGCAGCGTTGATGGGGAGGCGGGACAAGAGACCCAGTACTTC
TRBV2,TRBJ1-3,TRBD1,many,CASRLGQTSGNTIYF,TGTGCCAGCAGGTTGGGACAGACCTCTGGAAACACCATATATTTT
TRBV20-1,TRBJ2-6,-,few,CSARVESGANVLTF,TGCAGTGCTAGAGTGGAGTCTGGGGCCAACGTCCTGACTTTC
TRBV24-1,TRBJ2-3,-,many,CATSDAGTVPPDTQYF,TGTGCCACCAGTGATGCCGGGACTGTGCCCCCAGATACGCAGTATTTT
TRBV20-1,TRBJ1-5,-,-,CSASAGSNQPQHF,TGCAGTGCTAGTGCGGGGAGCAATCAGCCCCAGCATTTT
TRBV3-1,TRBJ2-1,-,many,CASSRREAPYNEQFF,TGTGCCAGCAGCCGGAGGGAGGCCCCCTACAATGAGCAGTTCTTC
TRBV7-2,TRBJ2-3,-,-,CASSPGQRPSSMDTQYF,TGTGCCAGCAGCCCCGGACAGAGGCCCTCATCGATGGATACGCAGTATTTT
TRBV6-5,TRBJ1-4,TRBD1,many,CASRTTGDQKLFF,TGTGCCAGCAGGACGACAGGGGATCAAAAACTGTTTTTT
TRBV29-1,TRBJ2-3,-,many,CSVDSSSGTDTQYF,TGCAGCGTTGATTCGTCTAGCGGCACAGATACGCAGTATTTT
TRBV14,TRBJ1-3,-,many,CASSQERTIGNTIYF,TGTGCCAGCAGCCAAGAGAGGACAATTGGAAACACCATATATTTT